A single sample is the source of the 10 T cell receptor beta chains below, sequenced in a study of beta chain features in type 1 diabetes. Study-level findings and limits: Within each of all four CD4+ subsets, Type 1 diabetes patients had TCRB CDR3s that were moderately but significantly shorter.

Of the isolated RNA, all was reverse transcribed, and so the sequenced material was expressed TCRB transcripts. Libraries were prepared by immunoSEQ multiplex PCR; TCRdb keeps only in-frame clonotypes and omits some of them. The top ten hold roughly 2.5% of the sample, which has 95,000 to 150,000 clones, roughly 15% seen once. The antigens for these receptors are not known. Sequencing was done on a sample of central memory CD4+ T cells from blood. Source of these receptors: a man younger than 40 with type 1 diabetes.

This clone was found a few times. The chain recombines TRBV7-2 with TRBJ2-1; D might be TRBD1 (6 bases). The CDR3 is 14 residues long. Per the germline V gene, CDR1 is SGHTA and CDR2 is FQGNSA. Trimming stripped 3 bases from V and 2 bases from J, with 8 bases between. CDR3 protein: CASSLKGAYNEQFF. DNA of the CDR3: TGTGCCAGCAGCTTGAAGGGGGCCTACAATGAGCAGTTCTTC.

The rearrangement joins TRBV28 to TRBJ2-3; D unclear. Looked up from germline, CDR1 is MDHEN and CDR2 is SYDVKM. V lost 7 bases to trimming and J lost 7 bases, with 15 bases between them. This CDR3 is built from 13 residues. CDR3 protein: CASKAFLNHTQYF. In DNA, the CDR3 is TGTGCCAGCAAAGCTTTCCTAAACCATACGCAGTATTTT.

As concerns this clone: The sample contains more than one DNA sequence encoding this CDR3. The gene calls are TRBV7-2 and TRBJ2-5; D gene uncertain. Germline V CDR1 and CDR2: SGHTA, FQGNSA. Trimming took 3 bases from V and 4 from J, leaving 3 bases between them. The CDR3 has 11 residues. CDR3: CASSFSETQYF. The CDR3 coding sequence is TGTGCCAGCAGCTTCTCAGAGACCCAGTACTTC.

The chain employs TRBV19 and TRBJ1-2; D is ambiguous. Germline V CDR1 and CDR2: LNHDA, SQIVND (reference sequence). The CDR3 has 14 residues. V dropped 6 bases and J dropped 2 bases, with 13 bases sitting between them. In DNA, the CDR3 is TGTGCCAGTAGGCCCCCTCTAGGCAACTATGGCTACACCTTC. Amino acid sequence: CASRPPLGNYGYTF.

J is TRBJ2-7 and V is TRBV14; the D is unclear. The V end lost 3 bases, the J end lost 5 bases, and 11 bases lay between the germline ends. CDR1 and CDR2 from the germline V gene are SGHDN and FVKESK. This CDR3 has 13 amino acids. CDR3: CASSQNPPDEQYF. In DNA form, the CDR3 reads TGTGCCAGCAGCCAGAACCCCCCTGACGAGCAGTACTTC.

The genes are TRBV28 and TRBJ1-3; the D is unclear. The V gene lost 7 bases and the J gene lost 6 bases, with 16 bases spanning the gap. Germline assignment: CDR1 MDHEN and CDR2 SYDVKM. This CDR3 comprises 14 residues. This chain's CDR3 is CASTASQVQNTIYF. The CDR3 coding sequence is TGTGCCAGCACAGCGTCGCAAGTCCAAAACACCATATATTTT.

The chain recombines TRBV5-4 with TRBJ1-2; 7 bases line up with TRBD1. Germline lookup yields CDR1 SGHNT and CDR2 YYREEE (reference sequence). V shed 4 bases, J shed 4 bases, and the junction held 10 bases outside the gene matches. The CDR3 is made up of 15 amino acids. CDR3 in amino acids: CASSADRAGGYGYTF. The CDR3 DNA is TGTGCCAGCAGCGCCGACAGGGCTGGGGGCTATGGCTACACCTTC.

This clone has just a few counts. The gene calls are TRBV7-2 and TRBJ2-3; tentative D call: TRBD1 (5 bases). Germline values: CDR1 SGHTA, CDR2 FQGNSA. The CDR3 length is 16 residues. The V end was cut by 2 bases, the J end by 0 bases, with 12 bases between. The CDR3 DNA follows: TGTGCCAGCAGCTTATGGGGCAGGAGAAGCACAGATACGCAGTATTTT. Translation: CASSLWGRRSTDTQYF. Using reference TRBV7-2 and TRBJ2-3 for the parts outside the CDR3, the full variable domain is GAGVSQSPSNKVTEKGKDVELRCDPISGHTALYWYRQSLGQGLEFLIYFQGNSAPDKSGLPSDRFSAERTGGSVSTLTIQRTQQEDSAVYLCASSLWGRRSTDTQYFGPGTRLTVL.

In DNA form, the CDR3 reads TGTGCCAGCAGCTCGGGGGGTCCAGGCCAGGGGAATGAGCAGTTCTTC. This sequence encodes CASSSGGPGQGNEQFF. This chain links TRBV5-4 with TRBJ2-1, with D possibly matching TRBD2 (7 bases). Trimming stripped 3 bases from V and 7 bases from J, with 20 bases between. The CDR3 is made up of 16 amino acids. CDR1 is SGHNT, CDR2 YYREEE, per germline (reference sequence).

This clone was recorded at least ten times. The chain joins TRBV5-1 to TRBJ1-5; 7 nucleotides agree with TRBD1. The CDR3 is 14 residues long. V shed 6 bases, J shed 2 bases, and the junction held 5 bases outside the gene matches. Germline loops: CDR1 SGHRS, CDR2 YFSETQ. The CDR3 loop is CASTLGQGNQPQHF. The CDR3 DNA sequence: TGCGCCAGCACTCTCGGACAGGGCAATCAGCCCCAGCATTTT.